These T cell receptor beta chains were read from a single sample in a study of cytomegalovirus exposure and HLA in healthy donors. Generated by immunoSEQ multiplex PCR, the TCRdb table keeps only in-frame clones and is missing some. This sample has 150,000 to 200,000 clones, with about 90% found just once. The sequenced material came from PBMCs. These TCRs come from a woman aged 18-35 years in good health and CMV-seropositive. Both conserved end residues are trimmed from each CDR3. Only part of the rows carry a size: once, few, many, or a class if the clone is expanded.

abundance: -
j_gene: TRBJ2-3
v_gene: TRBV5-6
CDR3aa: ASSLDSGTSATDTQY

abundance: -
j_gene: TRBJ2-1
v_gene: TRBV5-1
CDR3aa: ASSLAGTSGRSGEQF

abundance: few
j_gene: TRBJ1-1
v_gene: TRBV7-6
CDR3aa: ASSLSGGAGTEAF

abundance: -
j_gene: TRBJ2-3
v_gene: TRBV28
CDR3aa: ASSRALAPLRY

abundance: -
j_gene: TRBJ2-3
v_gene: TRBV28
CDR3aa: ASSSGTDTQY

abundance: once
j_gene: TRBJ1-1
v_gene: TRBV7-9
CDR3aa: ASSLEQAHKAF

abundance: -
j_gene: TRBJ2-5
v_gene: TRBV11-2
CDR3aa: ASSLGGDSVLETQY

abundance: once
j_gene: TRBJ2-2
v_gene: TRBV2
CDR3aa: ASGQGASTGELF

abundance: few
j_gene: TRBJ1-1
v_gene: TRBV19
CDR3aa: ASAGFDDTEAF

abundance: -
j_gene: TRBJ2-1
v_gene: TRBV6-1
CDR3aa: ASSESPSGSNEQF

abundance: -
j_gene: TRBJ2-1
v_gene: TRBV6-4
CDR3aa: ASSVNSPNEQF

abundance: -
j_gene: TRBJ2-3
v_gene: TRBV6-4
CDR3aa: ASSGLAGGTDTQY

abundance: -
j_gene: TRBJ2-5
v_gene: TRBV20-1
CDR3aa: SASIGGTQY

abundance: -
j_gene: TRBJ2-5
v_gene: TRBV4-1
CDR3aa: ASSQVSHQETQY

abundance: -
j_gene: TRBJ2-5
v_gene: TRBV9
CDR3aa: ASSPLAGAFQETQY

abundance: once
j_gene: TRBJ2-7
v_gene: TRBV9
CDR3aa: ASSLERASYEQY

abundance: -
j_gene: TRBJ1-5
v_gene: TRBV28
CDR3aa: ASGSLDRGNQPQH

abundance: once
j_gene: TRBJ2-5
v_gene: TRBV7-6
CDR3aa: ASSPSPAGALETQY

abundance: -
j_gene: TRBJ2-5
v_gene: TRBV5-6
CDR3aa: ASSFPSGVSETQY

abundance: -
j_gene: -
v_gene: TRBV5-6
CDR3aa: ASSFGSGGHEQY

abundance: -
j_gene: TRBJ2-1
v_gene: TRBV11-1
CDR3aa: ASSLEYETGGWNEQF

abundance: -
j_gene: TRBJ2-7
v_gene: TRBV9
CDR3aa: ASSVDGTGNEQY

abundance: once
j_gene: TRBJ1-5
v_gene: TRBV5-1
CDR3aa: ASSLDGDQPQH

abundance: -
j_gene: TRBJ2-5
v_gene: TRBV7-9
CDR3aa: ASSLRELRETQY

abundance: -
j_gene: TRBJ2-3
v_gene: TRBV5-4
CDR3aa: ASSVASGGLSDTQY

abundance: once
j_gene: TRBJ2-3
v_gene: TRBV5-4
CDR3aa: ASSLGASSSTDTQY

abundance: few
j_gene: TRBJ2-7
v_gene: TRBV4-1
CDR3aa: ASSQSTPTYEQY

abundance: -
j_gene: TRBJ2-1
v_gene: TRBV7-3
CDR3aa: ASSRGDSKSSYNEQF

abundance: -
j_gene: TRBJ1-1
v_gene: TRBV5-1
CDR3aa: ASSRRPGQGLNTEAF

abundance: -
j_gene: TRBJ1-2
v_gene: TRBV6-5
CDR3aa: ASSSPGQEDYGYT

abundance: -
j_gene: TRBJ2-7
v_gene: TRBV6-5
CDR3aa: ASSLPRGSSYEQY

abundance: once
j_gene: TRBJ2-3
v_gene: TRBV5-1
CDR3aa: ASSSSGDTQY

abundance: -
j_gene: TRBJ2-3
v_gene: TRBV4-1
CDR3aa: ASSQGPTDTQY

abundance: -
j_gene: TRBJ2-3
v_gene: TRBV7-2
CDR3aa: ASSFRWRGTDTQY

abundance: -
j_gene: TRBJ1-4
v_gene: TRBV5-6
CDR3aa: ASSLQFSNEKLF

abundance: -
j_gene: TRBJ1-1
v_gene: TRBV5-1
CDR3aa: ASSSGPMNTEAF

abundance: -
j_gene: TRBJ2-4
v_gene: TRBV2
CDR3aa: ASSRTVRNIQY

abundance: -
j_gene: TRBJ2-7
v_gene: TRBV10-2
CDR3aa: ASNEGAAEQY

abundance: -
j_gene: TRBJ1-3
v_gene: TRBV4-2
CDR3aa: ASSPNTASGNTIY

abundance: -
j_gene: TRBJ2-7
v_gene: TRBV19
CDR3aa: ASSIQAGGRYEQY

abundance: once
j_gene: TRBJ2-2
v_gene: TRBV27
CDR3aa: ASSFGDRGTGELF

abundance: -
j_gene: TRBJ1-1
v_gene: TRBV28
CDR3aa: ASLSHRGRVITEAF

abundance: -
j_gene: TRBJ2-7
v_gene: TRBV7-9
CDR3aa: ASSLDRVEQY